The clone carrying this T cell receptor (beta chain) was counted ten times or more. These data come from a study of Graves' ophthalmopathy and Graves' hyperthyroidism. Trimming cost V 5 bases and J 3 bases, with 8 bases left between them. The CDR3 runs 12 residues. Looked up from germline, CDR1 is MNHEY and CDR2 is SVGAGI. Amplifying from RNA transcripts, the study obtained TCR beta CDR3 regions. RT-PCR was first run with HTBI primers, then multiplex PCR in a second round. MiXCR was run by TCRdb on the multiplex PCR reads, yielding one entry per CDR3 protein. The sample shows about 500,000 distinct CDR3 sequences, 35% to 45% of them seen only once.

The clonotype was recovered from an adult man with Graves' hyperthyroidism. The chain couples TRBV6-5 to TRBJ2-7; a possible D gene is TRBD2 (5 bases). The sequenced sample was peripheral blood or thyroid tissue (not recorded which). The CDR3 here is CASSVRDYEQYF. DNA of the CDR3: TGTGCCAGCAGTGTACGGGACTACGAGCAGTACTTC.